This T cell receptor beta chain was recorded in a study of blood T cell repertoires in COVID-19 (dated by TCRdb to the early 2020s). About the study as a whole: Collaborator samples came from the United States, Italy and Spain and covered acute and convalescent phases of COVID-19. HLA class I and class II types, where available, came from metadata supplied by the sample provider rather than from assay-based typing. The dataset comprised deeply sampled blood TCRbeta repertoires from subjects exposed to, actively infected with, or recovered from COVID-19. A freely available public database, intended as a resource for researchers studying the immune response to SARS-CoV-2, is where the repertoires were released. Samples came from the ongoing ImmuneRACE study (first 160 participants) plus 1,254 subjects from 6 global collaborators. The prospective study material was composed of cDNA or gDNA derived from T cells, B-cell-depleted T cells, or PBMCs. Nearly every sample came with metadata listing a de-identified subject ID, COVID-19 status, age in years and sex.

This clone has a handful of counts. No cognate antigen has been identified for it. Nothing much larger sits one base from this clone, and base qualities are not available. The CDR3 spans 15 residues, from the cysteine through the phenylalanine. This entry keeps only the CDR3 DNA: 45 bases, framed from base 1. The germline V and J ends show losses of 2 bases and 6 bases respectively, and no gene match explains 7 bases of the junction. The germline V gene gives CDR1 as KGHSH and CDR2 as LQKENI. Broad study findings and their caveats: The quantity of clinical and demographic metadata differed by source and by participant and was supplied without curation.

The immunoSEQ Assay, a bias-controlled multiplex PCR, was used to amplify TCRbeta CDR3 regions from genomic DNA. The paper's processing steps were these. The number of nucleated cells in each sample was estimated from the amplification of reference gene primers within the assay. To quantify the absolute abundance of each unique TCRbeta CDR3 rearrangement, sequence reads were collapsed and filtered. Productive Simpson clonality was computed per sample as the square root of Simpson's diversity index over productive rearrangements. Not all clones reach the TCRdb copy of this immuneACCESS table, which keeps in-frame sequences only. Checked studies attribute under half of the gap to unresolved V genes and leave the rest unexplained. V and J calls and clone size come straight from that table; D and trimming were deduced from the DNA. Within this sample are 85,000 to 120,000 clones, with about three quarters of them counted one time only. In total, the top ten clones hold roughly 6% of the sample.

One collaborating source in Seattle enrolled patients while the patients were actively infected and followed the patients over time throughout the course of disease. Each collaborating institution followed its own protocols to collect whole blood in K2EDTA tubes. Collaborator samples were shipped for TCRbeta analysis as frozen whole blood, isolated PBMCs, or DNA extracted from either sample type. The specimen sequenced was peripheral blood. The sequence joins TRBV18 to TRBJ1-2; 9 junctional bases match TRBD1. The source is an elderly man with COVID-19, enrolled during active disease. The DNA reads TGTGCCAGCTCACCAGGGACGGGACAGGGTGATGGCTACACCTTC. It codes for CASSPGTGQGDGYTF.